Below are 17 T cell receptor beta chains sequenced from a single sample in a study of cytomegalovirus exposure and HLA in healthy donors. Repertoires were generated with immunoSEQ multiplex PCR, while TCRdb's copy carries only in-frame clones and drops some. The repertoire consists of fewer than 120,000 clones, with roughly 90% occurring once and the leading ten covering almost 1.5%. Specimen: PBMCs. Receptor source: a woman under 40 in good health and CMV-seropositive.

The J gene is TRBJ2-7, the V gene TRBV4-3; 7 bases map to TRBD1. This CDR3 has 15 amino acids. Losses at the gene ends were 4 bases for V and 2 bases for J; bases not matched to a gene: 8. The germline V gene encodes CDR1 LGHNA and CDR2 YSLEER. The CDR3 DNA sequence: TGCGCCAGCAGCCCGGGACAGAGTAACCCCTACGAGCAGTACTTC. It yields the protein CASSPGQSNPYEQYF.

This sequence joins TRBV4-2 and TRBJ2-3, with TRBD2 identical over 8 bases. The CDR3 has 18 residues. Trimming at V came to 1 base and at J to 2 bases, leaving 11 bases not matched to a gene. Germline CDR1 and CDR2: LGHNA and YNFKEQ. In DNA form, the CDR3 reads TGTGCCAGCAGCCAAGGGTCCCTAACTAGCGGATACACAGATACGCAGTATTTT. Its protein is CASSQGSLTSGYTDTQYF.

This chain joins TRBV6-1 and TRBJ2-1; 8 bases agree with TRBD2. The CDR3 contains 14 residues. The germline V gene encodes CDR1 MNHNS and CDR2 SASEGT. J was trimmed by 7 bases and V by 4 bases; bases with no gene match: 6. The CDR3 is CASSAAGGVNEQFF. The DNA for the CDR3 is TGTGCCAGCAGTGCCGCGGGAGGAGTAAATGAGCAGTTCTTC.

The sample holds one count of this clone. The rearrangement joins TRBV13 to TRBJ1-1; 7 nucleotides align to TRBD1. V gave up 4 bases and J gave up 0 bases; unmatched junction bases: 5. The CDR3 is 15 amino acids. Germline assignment: CDR1 PRHDT and CDR2 FYEKMQ (reference sequence). CDR3 in DNA: TGTGCCAGCAGCTCCCAGGGACAGATGAACACTGAAGCTTTCTTT. Amino acid sequence: CASSSQGQMNTEAFF.

This chain connects TRBV5-1 to TRBJ2-3; 14 bases align to TRBD2. The J segment lost 5 bases and the V segment lost 4 bases, leaving 9 bases of the junction unmatched. Germline V CDR1 and CDR2: SGHRS, YFSETQ. The CDR3 extends over 17 amino acids. This CDR3 reads CASSGLAGLAGGDTQYF. CDR3 in DNA: TGCGCCAGCAGCGGACTGGCCGGACTAGCGGGGGGAGATACGCAGTATTTT. Using reference TRBV5-1 and TRBJ2-3 for the parts outside the CDR3, the full variable domain is KAGVTQTPRYLIKTRGQQVTLSCSPISGHRSVSWYQQTPGQGLQFLFEYFSETQRNKGNFPGRFSGRQFSNSRSEMNVSTLELGDSALYLCASSGLAGLAGGDTQYFGPGTRLTVL.

J is TRBJ2-1 and V is TRBV4-1; TRBD2 matches 8 bases. V shed 3 bases, J shed 6 bases, and the junction held 16 bases outside the gene matches. Germline CDR1 MGHRA, CDR2 YSYEKL. This CDR3 has 18 amino acids. CDR3 in DNA: TGCGCCAGCAGCCACCTTCAATCAATAGCGGGAAAAGTCAATGAGCAGTTCTTC. This gives the protein CASSHLQSIAGKVNEQFF.

The chain has TRBV2 and TRBJ1-1, with no clear D. This CDR3 is built from 14 residues. Looked up from germline, CDR1 is SNHLY and CDR2 is FYNNEI. Trimming took off 7 bases at V and 0 bases at J, with 12 bases between the two ends. CDR3 sequence (DNA): TGTGCCAGCAAGGCAGGATCGATGAACACTGAAGCTTTCTTT. Protein sequence: CASKAGSMNTEAFF.

V gene TRBV5-4 combines with J gene TRBJ1-1; D is perhaps TRBD1 (5 bases). V lost 0 bases to trimming and J lost 3 bases, with 15 bases between them. The CDR3 contains 16 residues. Germline CDR1 is SGHNT and CDR2 is YYREEE (reference sequence). In nucleotides, the CDR3 is TGTGCCAGCAGCTTGGGAGGTAGGGGTCACGACACTGAAGCTTTCTTT. The encoded protein is CASSLGGRGHDTEAFF.

This clone appeared a few times. The chain recombines TRBV30 with TRBJ1-6; 7 positions match TRBD1. Germline V gives CDR1 GTSNPN, CDR2 SVGIG (reference sequence). Trimming took 0 bases from V and 5 from J; bases not matched to a gene: 7. The CDR3 is made up of 16 amino acids. The CDR3 protein is CAWSVPDRADNSPLHF. The DNA of the CDR3 is TGTGCCTGGAGTGTCCCCGACAGGGCGGATAATTCACCCCTCCACTTT. Looking up the rest from reference TRBV30 and TRBJ1-6 gives the full variable domain: SQTIHQWPATLVQPVGSPLSLECTVEGTSNPNLYWYRQAAGRGLQLLFYSVGIGQISSEVPQNLSASRPQDRQFILSSKKLLLSDSGFYLCAWSVPDRADNSPLHFGNGTRLTVT.

The gene calls are TRBV7-3 and TRBJ2-6; 9 positions agree with TRBD1. The germline gives CDR1 SGHTA, CDR2 FQGTGA. This CDR3 is built from 19 residues. The junction had 13 bases not matched to a gene; V was cut back by 5 bases and J by 2 bases. In DNA, the CDR3 is TGTGCCAGCAGCCCAGCCCCCCCCTGGACAGGGGCTGGGGCCAACGTCCTGACTTTC. This gives the protein CASSPAPPWTGAGANVLTF.

The V and J genes are TRBV9 and TRBJ2-3, with 8 nucleotides matching TRBD2. The length of the CDR3 is 16 residues. Looked up from germline, CDR1 is SGDLS and CDR2 is YYNGEE. The junction had 9 bases not matched to a gene; V was cut back by 4 bases and J by 2 bases. The CDR3, as DNA: TGTGCCAGCAGCTTTCCAGCGGGAGTTACCACAGATACGCAGTATTTT. Translating it yields CASSFPAGVTTDTQYF. The variable domain in full, with the rest retrieved from reference TRBV9 and TRBJ2-3, is DSGVTQTPKHLITATGQRVTLRCSPRSGDLSVYWYQQSLDQGLQFLIQYYNGEERAKGNILERFSAQQFPDLHSELNLSSLELGDSALYFCASSFPAGVTTDTQYFGPGTRLTVL.

The gene calls are TRBV18 and TRBJ2-5; D might be TRBD2 (6 bases). The CDR3 extends over 14 amino acids. Germline lookup yields CDR1 KGHSH and CDR2 LQKENI. V lost 5 bases to trimming and J lost 7 bases, with 17 bases between them. The DNA of the CDR3 is TGTGCCAGCTCAGCGGGACTCACTGAAGGGACCCAGTACTTC. It yields the protein CASSAGLTEGTQYF.

The V and J genes are TRBV7-6 and TRBJ2-1; TRBD2 matches at 10 bases. In germline, CDR1 is SGHVS, CDR2 FNYEAQ. The length of the CDR3 is 15 residues. The ends lost 5 bases at V and 8 bases at J; junction bases unmatched: 9. CDR3 amino acids: CASSPLAAGGHEQFF. In DNA form, the CDR3 reads TGTGCCAGCAGCCCACTTGCAGCGGGAGGGCATGAGCAGTTCTTC.

The gene calls are TRBV7-9 and TRBJ1-1; 11 nucleotides agree with TRBD1. V lost 7 bases, J lost 4 bases, and 8 bases stayed unmatched. Germline loops: CDR1 SEHNR, CDR2 FQNEAQ (reference sequence). The CDR3 contains 15 residues. This chain's CDR3 is CASTGDRGSSTEAFF. DNA of the CDR3: TGTGCCAGCACCGGGGACAGGGGGTCGAGCACTGAAGCTTTCTTT.

This clone showed up just once. The gene calls are TRBV2 and TRBJ2-4; TRBD2 is a possible D gene (6 bases). Germline CDR1 SNHLY, CDR2 FYNNEI. The CDR3 length is 14 residues. Trimming cost V 9 bases and J 0 bases, with 12 bases left between them. The DNA of the CDR3 is TGTGCCAGTCGGATGGGGGGAGCCAAAAACATTCAGTACTTC. This encodes CASRMGGAKNIQYF. The full variable domain, rest sourced from reference TRBV2 and TRBJ2-4, is EPEVTQTPSHQVTQMGQEVILRCVPISNHLYFYWYRQILGQKVEFLVSFYNNEISEKSEIFDDQFSVERPDGSNFTLKIRSTKLEDSAMYFCASRMGGAKNIQYFGAGTRLSVL.

The chain uses TRBV6-5 and TRBJ2-3; D might be TRBD2 (6 bases). Germline V gene sequence: CDR1 MNHEY, CDR2 SVGAGI. The CDR3 spans 15 residues. The V and J ends lost 6 bases and 0 bases respectively, with 13 bases between them. This CDR3 is CASSRGGTSTDTQYF. CDR3 nucleotides: TGTGCCAGCAGCCGGGGAGGTACTAGCACAGATACGCAGTATTTT.

The genes are TRBV6-1 and TRBJ2-7; 8 nucleotides agree with TRBD1. Germline trimming cut 6 bases from V and 7 bases from J; bases unmatched to any gene: 8. In germline, CDR1 is MNHNS, CDR2 SASEGT. This CDR3 comprises 13 residues. CDR3 loop: CASSRQGTGEQYF. The CDR3, as DNA: TGTGCCAGCAGCCGACAGGGGACAGGAGAGCAGTACTTC.